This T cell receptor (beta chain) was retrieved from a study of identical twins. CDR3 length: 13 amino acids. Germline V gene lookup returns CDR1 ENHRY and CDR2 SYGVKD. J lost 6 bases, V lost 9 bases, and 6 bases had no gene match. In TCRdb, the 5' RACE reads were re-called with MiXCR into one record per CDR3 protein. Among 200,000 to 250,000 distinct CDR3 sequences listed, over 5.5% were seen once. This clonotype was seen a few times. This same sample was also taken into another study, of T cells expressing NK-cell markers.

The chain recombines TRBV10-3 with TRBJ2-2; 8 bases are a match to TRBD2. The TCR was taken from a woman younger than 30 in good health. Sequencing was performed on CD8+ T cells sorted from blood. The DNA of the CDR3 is TGTGCCATTCCGGGACTAGGGGCCGGGGAGCTGTTTTTT. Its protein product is CAIPGLGAGELFF.